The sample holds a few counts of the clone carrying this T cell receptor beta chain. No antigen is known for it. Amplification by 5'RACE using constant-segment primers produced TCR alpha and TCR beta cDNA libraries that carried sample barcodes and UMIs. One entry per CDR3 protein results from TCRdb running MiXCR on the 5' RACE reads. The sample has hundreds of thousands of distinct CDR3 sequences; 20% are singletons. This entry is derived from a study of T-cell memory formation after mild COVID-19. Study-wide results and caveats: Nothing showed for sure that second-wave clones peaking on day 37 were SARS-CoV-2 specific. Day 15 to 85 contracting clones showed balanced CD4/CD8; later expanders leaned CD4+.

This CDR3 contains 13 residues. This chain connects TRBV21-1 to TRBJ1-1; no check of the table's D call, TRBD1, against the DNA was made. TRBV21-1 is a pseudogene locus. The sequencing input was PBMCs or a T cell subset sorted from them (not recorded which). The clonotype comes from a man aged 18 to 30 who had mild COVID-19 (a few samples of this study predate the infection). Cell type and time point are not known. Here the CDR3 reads CARTTGESTEAFF. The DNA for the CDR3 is TGTGCCAGGACTACAGGGGAGAGCACTGAAGCTTTCTTT.